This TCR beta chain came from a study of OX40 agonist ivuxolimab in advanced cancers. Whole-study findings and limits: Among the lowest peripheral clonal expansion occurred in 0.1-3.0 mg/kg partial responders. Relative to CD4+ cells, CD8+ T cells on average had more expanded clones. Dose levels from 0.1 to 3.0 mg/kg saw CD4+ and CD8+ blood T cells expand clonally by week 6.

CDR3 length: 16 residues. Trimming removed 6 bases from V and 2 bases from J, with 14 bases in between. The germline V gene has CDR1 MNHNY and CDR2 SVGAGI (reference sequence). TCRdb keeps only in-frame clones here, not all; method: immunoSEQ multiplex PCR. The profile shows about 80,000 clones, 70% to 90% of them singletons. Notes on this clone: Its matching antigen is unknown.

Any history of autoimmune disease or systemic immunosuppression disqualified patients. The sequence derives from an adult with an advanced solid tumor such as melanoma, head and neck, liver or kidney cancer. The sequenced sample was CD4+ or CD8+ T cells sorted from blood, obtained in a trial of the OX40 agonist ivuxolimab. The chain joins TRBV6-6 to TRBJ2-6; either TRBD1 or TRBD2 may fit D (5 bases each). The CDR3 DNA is TGTGCCAGCAGGGGGGAGACGCTGACTGGGGCCAACGTCCTGACTTTC. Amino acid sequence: CASRGETLTGANVLTF.